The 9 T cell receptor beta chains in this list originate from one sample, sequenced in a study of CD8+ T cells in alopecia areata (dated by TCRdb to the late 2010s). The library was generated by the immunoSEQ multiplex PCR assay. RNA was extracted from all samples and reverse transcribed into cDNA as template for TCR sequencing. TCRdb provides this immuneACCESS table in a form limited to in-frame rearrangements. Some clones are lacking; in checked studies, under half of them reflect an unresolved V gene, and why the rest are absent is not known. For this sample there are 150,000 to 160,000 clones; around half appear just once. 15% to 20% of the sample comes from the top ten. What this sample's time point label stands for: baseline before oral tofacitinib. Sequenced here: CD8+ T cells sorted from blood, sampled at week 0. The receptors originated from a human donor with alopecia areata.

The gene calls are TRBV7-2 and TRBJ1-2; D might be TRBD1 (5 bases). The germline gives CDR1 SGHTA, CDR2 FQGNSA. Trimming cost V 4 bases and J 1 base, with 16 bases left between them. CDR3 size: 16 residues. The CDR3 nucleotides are TGTGCCAGCAGCTCCGGGACGTTATATCTTAACTATGGCTACACCTTC. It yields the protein CASSSGTLYLNYGYTF.

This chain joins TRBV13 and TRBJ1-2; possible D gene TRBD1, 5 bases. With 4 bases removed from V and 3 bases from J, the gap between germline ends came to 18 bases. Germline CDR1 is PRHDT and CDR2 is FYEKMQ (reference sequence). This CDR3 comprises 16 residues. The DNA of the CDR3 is TGTGCCAGCAGCTCACGAACCGGGACTGACTACTATGGCTACACCTTC. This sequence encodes CASSSRTGTDYYGYTF.

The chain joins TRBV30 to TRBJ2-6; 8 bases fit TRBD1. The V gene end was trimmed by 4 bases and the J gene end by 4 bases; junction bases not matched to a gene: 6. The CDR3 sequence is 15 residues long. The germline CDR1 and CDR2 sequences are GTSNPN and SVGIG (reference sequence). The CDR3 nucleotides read TGTGCCTGGACGCAGGGGGCGCCCGGGGCCAACGTCCTGACTTTC. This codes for CAWTQGAPGANVLTF.

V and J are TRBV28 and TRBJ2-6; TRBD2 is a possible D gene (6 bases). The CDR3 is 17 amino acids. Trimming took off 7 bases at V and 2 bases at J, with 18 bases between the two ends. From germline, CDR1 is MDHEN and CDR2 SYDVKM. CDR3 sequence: CASNRDSRLAGANVLTF. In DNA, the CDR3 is TGTGCCAGCAATCGGGACTCCCGACTTGCTGGGGCCAACGTCCTGACTTTC. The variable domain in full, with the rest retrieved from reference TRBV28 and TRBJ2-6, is DVKVTQSSRYLVKRTGEKVFLECVQDMDHENMFWYRQDPGLGLRLIYFSYDVKMKEKGDIPEGYSVSREKKERFSLILESASTNQTSMYLCASNRDSRLAGANVLTFGAGSRLTVL.

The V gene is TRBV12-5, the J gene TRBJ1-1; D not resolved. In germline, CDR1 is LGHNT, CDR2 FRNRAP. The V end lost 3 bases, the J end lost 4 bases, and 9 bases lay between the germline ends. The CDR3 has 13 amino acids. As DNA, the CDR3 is TGTGCTAGTGGTTTTATTTCAGCCACTGAAGCTTTCTTT. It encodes CASGFISATEAFF.

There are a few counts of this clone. In nucleotides, the CDR3 is TGTGCCACCAGCTACAGGGACGGAGAGACCCAGTACTTC. This codes for CATSYRDGETQYF. The V call is TRBV15, the J call TRBJ2-5; possible D gene TRBD1, 6 bases. Germline loops: CDR1 LNHNV, CDR2 YYDKDF (reference sequence). There are 13 residues in the CDR3. Trimming removed 5 bases at V and 4 bases at J, with 11 bases between.

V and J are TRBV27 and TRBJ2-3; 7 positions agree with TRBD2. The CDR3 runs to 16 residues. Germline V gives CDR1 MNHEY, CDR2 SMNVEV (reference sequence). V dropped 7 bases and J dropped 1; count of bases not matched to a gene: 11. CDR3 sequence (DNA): TGTGCCAGCACCTTTTCGGCGGGGGAACGCACAGATACGCAGTATTTT. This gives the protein CASTFSAGERTDTQYF.

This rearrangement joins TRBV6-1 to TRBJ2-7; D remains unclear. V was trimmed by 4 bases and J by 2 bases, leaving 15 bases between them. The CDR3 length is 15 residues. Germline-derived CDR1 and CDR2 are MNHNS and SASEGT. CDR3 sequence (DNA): TGTGCCAGCAGTGTTTTGATGGCAGGACCCTACGAGCAGTACTTC. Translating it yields CASSVLMAGPYEQYF.

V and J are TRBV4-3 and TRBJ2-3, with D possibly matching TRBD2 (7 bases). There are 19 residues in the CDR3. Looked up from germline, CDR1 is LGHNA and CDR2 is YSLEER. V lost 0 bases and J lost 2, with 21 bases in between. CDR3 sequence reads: CASSQEDGGGRIFTDTQYF. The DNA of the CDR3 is TGCGCCAGCAGCCAAGAGGATGGCGGGGGCCGGATATTCACAGATACGCAGTATTTT.